The text below deals with one TCR beta chain. The antigen remains undetermined. The sample belongs to a study of shared clonotypes between healthy human individuals. Study processing details: ImmunoSEQ output lacked quality scores and full-length reads, limiting matched filtering. Here immunoSEQ multiplex PCR was the method, and the copy in TCRdb shows in-frame clones only, minus some. D and trimming come from the DNA, and the V and J calls and clone size come from that table. In the table there are roughly 2.5 million clones, around nine tenths of which are singletons. Findings of the study overall: The genetic and exposure-history diversity represented was limited by few donors. A handful of donors showed sharing of around 5.3% of naive CD4 clonotypes.

The germline V gene encodes CDR1 SQVTM and CDR2 ANQGSEA. With 6 bases clipped from V and 6 bases from J, the junction kept 4 bases outside the gene matches. The CDR3 is 14 residues long. The J gene is TRBJ2-3, the V gene TRBV29-1; 15 bases align to TRBD2. The sequenced material came from naive CD4+ T cells sorted from blood. The subset is: CD45RA+ positively selected. The TCR comes from a man younger than 30 in good health. CDR3 residues: CSVGTSGGYDTQYF. The CDR3 nucleotides read TGCAGCGTGGGGACTAGCGGGGGGTATGATACGCAGTATTTT.